This TCR beta chain was recovered during a study of tissue T cells after allogeneic stem cell transplantation. Germline lookup yields CDR1 LGHNA and CDR2 YNLKQL (reference sequence). The length of the CDR3 is 15 residues. Trimming removed 3 bases from V and 0 bases from J, with 9 bases in between. Sequencing used immunoSEQ multiplex PCR; TCRdb keeps in-frame clones, though not all of them. Of 560 or so clones listed, approximately 73% are singletons. This clone was observed a few times. Its specificity is not known. Gene labels here are mouse ones. The read ends 1 residue shy of where the CDR3 ends; the end is completed using the germline J gene. Notes on the study in general: In patients and mice, blood and spleen missed much of tissue repertoire. Anatomically similar tissues had similar TCR repertoires within each patient.

Material: liver tissue. The source of this sequence is a female BALB/c mouse in good health. For this mouse line, the MHC haplotype is H2-d. The chain joins TRBV5 to TRBJ1-3; D remains ambiguous. Partial CDR3 DNA: TGTGCCAGCAGCCATACCGACAATTCTGGAAATACGCTCTAT. It translates to CASSHTDNSGNTLY. The full CDR3 sequence reads CASSHTDNSGNTLYF.